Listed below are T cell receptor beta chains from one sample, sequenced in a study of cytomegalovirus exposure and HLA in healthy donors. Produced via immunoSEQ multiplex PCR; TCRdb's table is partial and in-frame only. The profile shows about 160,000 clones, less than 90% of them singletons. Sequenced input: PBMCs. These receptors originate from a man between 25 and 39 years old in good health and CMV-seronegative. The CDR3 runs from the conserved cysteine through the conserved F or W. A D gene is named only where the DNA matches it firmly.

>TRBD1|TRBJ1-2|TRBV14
CASSRTGVGLYGYTF
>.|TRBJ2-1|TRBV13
CASSGLLAVEEQFF
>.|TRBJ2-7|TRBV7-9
CASSLAQGSVYEQYF
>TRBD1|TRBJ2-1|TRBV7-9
CASSFGQGADEQFF
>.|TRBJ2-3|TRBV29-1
CSVEDLLEESWPRDTQYF
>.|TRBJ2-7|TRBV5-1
CASSSGPLRDEQYF
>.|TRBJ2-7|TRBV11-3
CASSSTYEQYF
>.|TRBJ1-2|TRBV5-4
CASSSTGSYGYTF
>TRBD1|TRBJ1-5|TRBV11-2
CASSLGSKQGWDQPQHF
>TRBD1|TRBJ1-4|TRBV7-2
CASSFQNRGAEKLFF
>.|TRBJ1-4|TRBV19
CASRGQTNGEKLFF
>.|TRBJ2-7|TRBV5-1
CASSLAALSYEQYF
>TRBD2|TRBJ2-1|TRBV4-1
CASSQEGTSGSWNEQFF
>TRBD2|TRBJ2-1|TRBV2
CASSELAGGRGNEQFF
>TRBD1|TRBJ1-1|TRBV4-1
CASSPRTGNTEAFF
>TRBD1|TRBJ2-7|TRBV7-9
CASSGQLRTGSYEQYF
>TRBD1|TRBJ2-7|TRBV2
CASSGDRSFNEQYF
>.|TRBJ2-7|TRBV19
CASSIGKEQYF
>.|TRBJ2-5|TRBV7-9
CASSRQRETQYF
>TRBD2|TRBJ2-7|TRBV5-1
CASSLEGAGGPWEQYF